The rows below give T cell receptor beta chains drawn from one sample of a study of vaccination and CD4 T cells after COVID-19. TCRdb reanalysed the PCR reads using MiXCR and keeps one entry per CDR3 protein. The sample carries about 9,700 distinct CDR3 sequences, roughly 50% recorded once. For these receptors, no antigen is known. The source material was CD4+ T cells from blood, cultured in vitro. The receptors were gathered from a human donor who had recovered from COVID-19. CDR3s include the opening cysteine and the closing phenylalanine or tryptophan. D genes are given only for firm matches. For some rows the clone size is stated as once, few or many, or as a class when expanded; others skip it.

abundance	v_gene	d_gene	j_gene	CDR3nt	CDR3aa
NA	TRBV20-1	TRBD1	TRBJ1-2	TGCAGTGCCTACACAGGGGCGAGTGGCTACACCTTC	CSAYTGASGYTF
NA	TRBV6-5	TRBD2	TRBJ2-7	TGTGCCAGCAGTTCGGGACTAGCGGGAGGGTACGAGCAGTACTTC	CASSSGLAGGYEQYF
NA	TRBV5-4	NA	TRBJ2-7	TGTGCCAGCAGCACTCCCATCTCCTACGAGCAGTACTTC	CASSTPISYEQYF
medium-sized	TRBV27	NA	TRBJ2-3	TGTGCCAGCAGTTTTCGGGGGCGCTCCGCAGATACGCAGTATTTT	CASSFRGRSADTQYF
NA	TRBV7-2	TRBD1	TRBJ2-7	TGTGCCAGCAGCTTAGGATTGGGACAGGGCGAGCAGTACTTC	CASSLGLGQGEQYF
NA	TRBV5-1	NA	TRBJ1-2	TGCGCCAGCAGCCTTCGAGGAGACGACTCGGATGGCTACACCTTC	CASSLRGDDSDGYTF
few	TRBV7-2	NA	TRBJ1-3	TGTGCCAGCAGCTCCTCGACAAGCTCTGGAAACACCATATATTTT	CASSSSTSSGNTIYF
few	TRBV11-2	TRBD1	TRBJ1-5	TGTGCCAGCAGCTCGGACAGGGGCCAGCCCCAGCATTTT	CASSSDRGQPQHF
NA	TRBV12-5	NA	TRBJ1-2	TGTGCTAGTGGAACGGGGTCCTTCTATGGCTACACCTTC	CASGTGSFYGYTF
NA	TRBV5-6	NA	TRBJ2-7	TGTGCCAGCAGCCCAAAACCTCGCTCCTACGAGCAGTACTTC	CASSPKPRSYEQYF
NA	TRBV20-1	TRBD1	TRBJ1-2	TGCAGTGCTAGAGATCTTGGGACAGCTTCCTCGGGCTACACCTTC	CSARDLGTASSGYTF
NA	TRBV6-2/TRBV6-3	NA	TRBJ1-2	TGTGCCAGCATGAAAGGGGGGGCGCGTGGCTACACCTTC	CASMKGGARGYTF
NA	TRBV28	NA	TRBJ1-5	TGTGCCAGCAGCCGGGGGGATGGGAATCAGCCCCAGCATTTT	CASSRGDGNQPQHF
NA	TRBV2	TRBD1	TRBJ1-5	TGTGCCAGCAGCGCCAGGGGGAGCAATCAGCCCCAGCATTTT	CASSARGSNQPQHF